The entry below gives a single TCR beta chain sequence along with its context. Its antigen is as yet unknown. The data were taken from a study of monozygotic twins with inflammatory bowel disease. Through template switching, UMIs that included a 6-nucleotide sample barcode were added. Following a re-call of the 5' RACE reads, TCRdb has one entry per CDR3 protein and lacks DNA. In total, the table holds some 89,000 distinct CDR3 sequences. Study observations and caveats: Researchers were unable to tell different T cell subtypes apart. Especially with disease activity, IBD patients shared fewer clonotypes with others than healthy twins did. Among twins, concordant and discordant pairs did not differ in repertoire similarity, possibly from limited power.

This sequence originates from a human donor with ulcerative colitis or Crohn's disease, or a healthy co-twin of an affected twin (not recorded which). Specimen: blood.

CDR3: CASSFRQGAKNIQYF. This rearrangement joins TRBV12-3 or TRBV12-4 to TRBJ2-4; the TCRdb D gene call, TRBD1, has no DNA to confirm it. The CDR3 has 15 residues.